This TCR beta chain was retrieved from a study of technical replicates of blood from a handful of donors. The V gene's germline CDR1 is SGHVS and CDR2 FQNEAQ. This CDR3 is 16 amino acids long. V lost 4 bases, J lost 3 bases, and 6 bases stayed unmatched. Sequenced by immunoSEQ multiplex PCR; TCRdb stores in-frame clones only, minus some. Of some 66,000 clones in the sample, about 98% were seen once. The clonotype originates from a human donor in good health. The sequenced sample was T cells isolated from PBMCs. This rearrangement joins TRBV7-8 to TRBJ2-1, with TRBD2 matching 10 bases. CDR3 in DNA: TGTGCCAGCAGCTGGATAGCGGGAGGAGGCTACAATGAGCAGTTCTTC. Translated, it gives CASSWIAGGGYNEQFF.